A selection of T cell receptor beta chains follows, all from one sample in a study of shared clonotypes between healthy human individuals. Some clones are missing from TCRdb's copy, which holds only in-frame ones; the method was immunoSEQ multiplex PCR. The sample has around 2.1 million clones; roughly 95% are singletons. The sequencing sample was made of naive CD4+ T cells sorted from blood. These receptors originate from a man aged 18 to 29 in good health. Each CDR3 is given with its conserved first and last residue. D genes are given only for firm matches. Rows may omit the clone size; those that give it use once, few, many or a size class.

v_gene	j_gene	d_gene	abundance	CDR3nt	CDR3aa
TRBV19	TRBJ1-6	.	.	TGTGCCAGTAGTATCGGACTTCAGCGGGGGGATTCACCCCTCCACTTT	CASSIGLQRGDSPLHF
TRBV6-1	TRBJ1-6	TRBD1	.	TGTGCCAGCAGTGATGCCGGGACAGGTGCCTATTCACCCCTCCACTTT	CASSDAGTGAYSPLHF
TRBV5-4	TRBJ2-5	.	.	TGTGCCAGCAGCCGGGACTTCCAAGAGACCCAGTACTTC	CASSRDFQETQYF
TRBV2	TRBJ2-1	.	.	TGTGCCAGCATGGATGTCAGCTCCTACAATGAGCAGTTCTTC	CASMDVSSYNEQFF
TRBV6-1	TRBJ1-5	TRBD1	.	TGTGCCAGCAGCCCTGGAACAGGGGATCAGCCCCAGCATTTT	CASSPGTGDQPQHF
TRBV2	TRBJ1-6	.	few	TGTGCCAGCACAGGGAGTAGCGATTCACCCCTCCACTTT	CASTGSSDSPLHF
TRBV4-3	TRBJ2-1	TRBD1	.	TGCGCCAGCAGCCAAGGGCAGGGGGCTCGGAATGAGCAGTTCTTC	CASSQGQGARNEQFF
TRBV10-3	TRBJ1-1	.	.	TGTGCCGCGGCTAACAGTGACACTGAAGCTTTCTTT	CAAANSDTEAFF
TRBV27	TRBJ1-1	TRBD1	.	TGTGCCAGCACCGACAGGGGTAGAAACTCTGAAGCTTTCTTT	CASTDRGRNSEAFF
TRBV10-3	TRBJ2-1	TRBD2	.	TGTGCCATCAGAACGGGACTAGCGGGCTACAATGAGCAGTTCTTC	CAIRTGLAGYNEQFF
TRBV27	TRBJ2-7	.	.	TGTGCCAGCAGTTTAAAGCCTAGGACAGCCTCCTACGAGCAGTACTTC	CASSLKPRTASYEQYF
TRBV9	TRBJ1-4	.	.	TGTGCCAGCAGCGTAGGGCAGATTAATGAAAAACTGTTTTTT	CASSVGQINEKLFF
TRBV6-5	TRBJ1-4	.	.	TGTGCCAGCACCTCCCCCGGGACCGAGGGTGAAAAACTGTTTTTT	CASTSPGTEGEKLFF
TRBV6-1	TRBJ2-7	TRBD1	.	TGTGCCAGCAGTGCAGGACAGGGGGTTTACGCCCTGGACGAGCAGTACTTC	CASSAGQGVYALDEQYF
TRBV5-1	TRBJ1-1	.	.	TGCGCCAGCAGCGAGGTGGACAGAGGAACTGAAGCTTTCTTT	CASSEVDRGTEAFF
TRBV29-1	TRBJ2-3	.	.	TGCAGCGTTGAATTGGCGGTTAGCACAGATACGCAGTATTTT	CSVELAVSTDTQYF
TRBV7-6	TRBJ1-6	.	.	TGTGCCAGCAGCTCACAGGAGAGGGGTTCACCCCTCCACTTT	CASSSQERGSPLHF
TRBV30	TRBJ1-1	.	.	TGTGCCTGGAGCCTCACGGGGAGCGGAGCTTTCTTT	CAWSLTGSGAFF
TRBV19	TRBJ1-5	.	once	TGTGCCAGTAGCAAGAACGGAGGGAGTCCCGGGCCCCAGCATTTT	CASSKNGGSPGPQHF
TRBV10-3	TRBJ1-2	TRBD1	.	TGTGCCATCAGCGACAGGGGGTCCTATGGCTACACCTTC	CAISDRGSYGYTF
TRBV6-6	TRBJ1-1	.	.	TGTGCCAGCAGTTACGCATACGGGACTAACACTGAAGCTTTCTTT	CASSYAYGTNTEAFF
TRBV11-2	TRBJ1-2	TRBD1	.	TGTGCCAGCAGTAAGGACAGGAGTAACTATGGCTACACCTTC	CASSKDRSNYGYTF
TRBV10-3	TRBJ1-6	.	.	TGTGCCATCAGTGAGTCAACCCCCAATTCACCCCTCCACTTT	CAISESTPNSPLHF
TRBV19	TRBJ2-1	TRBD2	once	TGTGCCAGTAGTAAGGGGACTAGCGGGAGTTCACAGTTCTTC	CASSKGTSGSSQFF
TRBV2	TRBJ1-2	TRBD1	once	TGTGCCAGCAGTGAAGAAGGGACAGGTTATGGCTACACCTTC	CASSEEGTGYGYTF
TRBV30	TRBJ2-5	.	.	TGTGCCTGGAGTACGGCCCCTCAAGAGACCCAGTACTTC	CAWSTAPQETQYF
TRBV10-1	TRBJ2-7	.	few	TGCGCCAGCAGTGACTACGGACGGATACCCTACGAGCAGTACTTC	CASSDYGRIPYEQYF
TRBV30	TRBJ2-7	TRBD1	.	TGTGCCTGGAGTGTAAGGACAGGGGGCCAAGGGTCCTACGAGCAGTACTTC	CAWSVRTGGQGSYEQYF
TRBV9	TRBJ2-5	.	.	TGTGCCAGCAGTCCGGTCACGGACCTCGGGACCCAGTACTTC	CASSPVTDLGTQYF
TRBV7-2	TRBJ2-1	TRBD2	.	TGTGCCAGCAGCCAACTAGCGGGAACGACCTACAATGAGCAGTTCTTC	CASSQLAGTTYNEQFF
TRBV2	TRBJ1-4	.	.	TGTGCCAGCAACGACAGAACCTCCGCCGCAACTAATGAAAAACTGTTTTTT	CASNDRTSAATNEKLFF
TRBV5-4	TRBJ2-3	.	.	TGTGCCAGCAGCTTGGCCTCGGGCACAGATACGCAGTATTTT	CASSLASGTDTQYF
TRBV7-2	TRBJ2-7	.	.	TGTGCCAGCAGCCTACAGGGATACGAGCAGTACTTC	CASSLQGYEQYF
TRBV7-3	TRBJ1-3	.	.	TGTGCCAGCAGCTTAACCAGCTCTGGAAACACCATATATTTT	CASSLTSSGNTIYF
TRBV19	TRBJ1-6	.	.	TGTGCCAGTAGTGCCACGTGGGGGAATTCACCCCTCCACTTT	CASSATWGNSPLHF
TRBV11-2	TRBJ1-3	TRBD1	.	TGTGCCAGCAGCTTAGACCGGGACAGGGGAGCTGGAAACACCATATATTTT	CASSLDRDRGAGNTIYF
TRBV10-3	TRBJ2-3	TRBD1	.	TGTGCCATCAGTCGCGGACAGGGCACAGATACGCAGTATTTT	CAISRGQGTDTQYF
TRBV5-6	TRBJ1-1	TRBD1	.	TGTGCCAGCAGCTTGGTTCTGGACAGGGGTTTAGGTACTGAAGCTTTCTTT	CASSLVLDRGLGTEAFF
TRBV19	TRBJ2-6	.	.	TGTGCCAGTAGTATAGAGGGGCGGGATGGGGCCAACGTCCTGACTTTC	CASSIEGRDGANVLTF
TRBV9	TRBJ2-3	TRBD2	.	TGTGCCAGCAGCGTAGGGCTTAGCGGGGGGTTGGCAGATACGCAGTATTTT	CASSVGLSGGLADTQYF
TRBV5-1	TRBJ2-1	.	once	TGCGCCAGCAGCTTGGGGTTTGCGGATTACAATGAGCAGTTCTTC	CASSLGFADYNEQFF
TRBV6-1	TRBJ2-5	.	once	TGTGCCAGCAGTGAAGCTGGATCGGCGGGGGCTTTGGGGGACCAAGAGACCCAGTACTTC	CASSEAGSAGALGDQETQYF
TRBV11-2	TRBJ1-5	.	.	TGTGCCAGCAGCGCAGGACCTGAGCCCTATCAGCCCCAGCATTTT	CASSAGPEPYQPQHF
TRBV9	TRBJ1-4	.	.	TGTGCCAGCAGCGGAGGAGGGGCGGAGGATGAAAAACTGTTTTTT	CASSGGGAEDEKLFF
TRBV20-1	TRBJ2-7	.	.	TGCAGTGCTCCTTTGATGTCCTCCTGGTACTTC	CSAPLMSSWYF
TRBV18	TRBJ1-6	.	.	TGTGCCAGCTCACCCTCCGGGACGTTGAATTCACCCCTCCACTTT	CASSPSGTLNSPLHF
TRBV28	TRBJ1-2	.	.	TGTGCCAGCCAGAAGAACTATGGCTACACCTTC	CASQKNYGYTF
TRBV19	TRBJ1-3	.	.	TGTGCCAGTAATGGACCGGAAGGAAACACCATATATTTT	CASNGPEGNTIYF